The subject of this entry is one TCR beta chain. The data were taken from a study of blood T cell repertoires in COVID-19. For the study at large: Cohort 3 recovery required two negative PCRs, clearance, or symptom resolution. PBMCs, B-cell-depleted T cells, or T cells were the source of the cDNA or gDNA that made up the material.

Original data processing: Amplification with reference gene primers provided the estimates of nucleated cell counts. The data were produced by immunoSEQ multiplex PCR, yet TCRdb's version contains in-frame clones alone and is incomplete. That table is the source of V, J and clone size, and D and trimming were worked out from the DNA. Here the sample spans some 300,000 clones, more than 70% being singletons. Across about 22 US areas, participants ranged in age from roughly 18 to 95 years. Germline V gene data show CDR1 as LNHDA and CDR2 as SQIVND (reference sequence). The CDR3 is 16 amino acids. The ends lost 6 bases at V and 6 bases at J; junction bases unmatched: 11.

The chain uses TRBV19 and TRBJ1-6, with 7 bases matching TRBD1. Sequenced sample: PBMCs or T cells enriched from blood (not recorded which). This receptor was obtained from a woman in her fifties or sixties in a cohort exposed to, infected with or recovered from COVID-19 (not recorded which). The CDR3 sequence is CASSPYPGTVNSPLHF. CDR3 sequence (DNA): TGTGCCAGTAGCCCTTACCCCGGGACAGTTAATTCACCCCTCCACTTT.